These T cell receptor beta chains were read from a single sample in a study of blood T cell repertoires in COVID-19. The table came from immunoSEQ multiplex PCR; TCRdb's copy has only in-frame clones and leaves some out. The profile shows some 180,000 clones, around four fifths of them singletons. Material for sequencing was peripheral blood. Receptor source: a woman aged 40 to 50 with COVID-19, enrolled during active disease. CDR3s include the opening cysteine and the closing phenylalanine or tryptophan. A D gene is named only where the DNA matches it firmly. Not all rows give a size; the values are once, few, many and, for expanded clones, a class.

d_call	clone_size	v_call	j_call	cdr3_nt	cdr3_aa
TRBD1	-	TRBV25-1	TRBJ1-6	TGTGCCAGCAGTGACCGGGACAGGGGGACCAATTCACCCCTCCACTTT	CASSDRDRGTNSPLHF
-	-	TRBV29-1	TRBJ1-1	TGCAGCGTTGAAGGCAGACTGGTGGAGGAAGCTTTCTTT	CSVEGRLVEEAFF
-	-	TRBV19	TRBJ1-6	TGTGCCAGTATTGGGCCCGACCCTGGCCTTGATAATTCACCCCTCCACTTT	CASIGPDPGLDNSPLHF
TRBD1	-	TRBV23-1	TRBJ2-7	TGCGCCAGCAGTCAAGGGATATCGGACAGGGGTCAATCCTACGAGCAGTACTTC	CASSQGISDRGQSYEQYF
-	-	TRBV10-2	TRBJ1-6	TGCGCCAGCAGTGGGTACCGGGGTTGGGAATCACCCCTCCACTTT	CASSGYRGWESPLHF
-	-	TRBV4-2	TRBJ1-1	TGTGCCAGCAGCCAAGCCCTATTCGGGGGGCAGAACACTGAAGCTTTCTTT	CASSQALFGGQNTEAFF
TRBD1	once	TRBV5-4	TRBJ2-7	TGTGCCAGCAGCTTATCAGGGGGATCCTACGAGCAGTACTTC	CASSLSGGSYEQYF
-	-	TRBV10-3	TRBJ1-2	TGTGCCATTCGCCTGGGGGCGGACTATGGCTACACCTTC	CAIRLGADYGYTF
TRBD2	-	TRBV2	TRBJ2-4	TGTGCCAGCAGTGAAGCGGGAGGGGAGGCAAACATTCAGTACTTC	CASSEAGGEANIQYF
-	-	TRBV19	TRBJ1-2	TGTGCCAGCTTAGTTCCTCCCATCGGCTACACCTTC	CASLVPPIGYTF
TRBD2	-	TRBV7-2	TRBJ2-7	TGTGCCAGCAGCTTAGGGATTAGCGGGGGGGCCGGTAACGAGCAGTACTTC	CASSLGISGGAGNEQYF
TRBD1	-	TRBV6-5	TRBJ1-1	TGTGCCAGCAGTTACGCTACAGGGGGGGCGGGCACTGAAGCTTTCTTT	CASSYATGGAGTEAFF
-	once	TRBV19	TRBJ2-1	TGTGCCAGTAGTATACTGGAGGACTCTCAGTTCTTC	CASSILEDSQFF
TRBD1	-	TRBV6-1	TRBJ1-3	TGTGCCAGCAGTGAGGACAGGGCCAACACCATATATTTT	CASSEDRANTIYF
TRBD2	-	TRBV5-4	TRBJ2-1	TGTGCCAGCAGCTTCCTGGCGGGGGGACATGAGCAGTTCTTC	CASSFLAGGHEQFF
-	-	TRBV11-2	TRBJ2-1	TGTGCCAGCAGCTTAGGGGGAGTCTACAATGAGCAGTTCTTC	CASSLGGVYNEQFF
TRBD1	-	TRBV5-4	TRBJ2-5	TGTGCCAGCAGCTTCCGACAGGGTCTGGTGAGGACCCAGTACTTC	CASSFRQGLVRTQYF
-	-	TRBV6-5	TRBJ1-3	TGTGCCAGCAAGGGAGAGAGGGGGGGAGGAAACACCATATATTTT	CASKGERGGGNTIYF
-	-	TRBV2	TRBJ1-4	TGTGCCAGCACTGGACAGCACCTTCATGAAAAACTGTTTTTT	CASTGQHLHEKLFF
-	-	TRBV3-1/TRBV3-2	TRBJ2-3	TGTGCCAGCAGCCTGGCGGGACGCACAGATACGCAGTATTTT	CASSLAGRTDTQYF
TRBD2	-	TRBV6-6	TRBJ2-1	TGTGCCAGCAGACGAACTAGCGGGAGACCAGACCCCCACAATGAGCAGTTCTTC	CASRRTSGRPDPHNEQFF
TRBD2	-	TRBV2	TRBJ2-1	TGTGCCAGCAGTGATCAGGAGGCGGGGGGTTGGTCGAGGTCGAGATATGAGCAGTTCTTC	CASSDQEAGGWSRSRYEQFF
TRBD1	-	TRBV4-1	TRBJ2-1	TGCGCCAGCAGCCAAGAGGGGACAGGAATGAGGGAGCAGTTCTTC	CASSQEGTGMREQFF
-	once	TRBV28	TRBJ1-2	TGTGCCAGCAGTTACTCTATGGGGCTTACTAGCTACACCTTC	CASSYSMGLTSYTF
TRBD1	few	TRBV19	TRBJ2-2	TGTGCCAGTAGTTTCGACAGGGGGCGGTTTGTATTCGGGGAGCTGTTTTTT	CASSFDRGRFVFGELFF
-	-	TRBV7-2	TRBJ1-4	TGTGCCAGCAGCTTAGACGGTACGGGTGAAAAACTGTTTTTT	CASSLDGTGEKLFF
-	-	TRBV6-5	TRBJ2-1	TGTGCCAGCAGTTACTCGAACGGAGATGAGCAGTTCTTC	CASSYSNGDEQFF
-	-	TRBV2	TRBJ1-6	TGTGCCAGCAGTGCTAGCCTGACCAATTCACCCCTCCACTTT	CASSASLTNSPLHF
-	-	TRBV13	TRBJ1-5	TGTGCCAGCAGCTTAGGTTACAATCAGCCCCAGCATTTT	CASSLGYNQPQHF
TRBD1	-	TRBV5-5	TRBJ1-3	TGTGCCAGCAGCCCTGGGGACAGCGGAAACACCATATATTTT	CASSPGDSGNTIYF
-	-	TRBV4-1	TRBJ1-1	TGCGCCAGCAGCCCGCGGGAAATCTTGAACACTGAAGCTTTCTTT	CASSPREILNTEAFF
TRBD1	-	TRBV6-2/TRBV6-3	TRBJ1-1	TGTGCCAGCAGTTACGGGACAGGGGGTCTGGGAGCTTTCTTT	CASSYGTGGLGAFF
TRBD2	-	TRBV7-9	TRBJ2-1	TGTGCCAGCAGCCCTGAGCGGGAGTTGAATGAGCAGTTCTTC	CASSPERELNEQFF
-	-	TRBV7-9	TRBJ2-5	TGTGCCAGCAGCCCCGGGGGGCCTCGGTGGGAGACCCAGTACTTC	CASSPGGPRWETQYF
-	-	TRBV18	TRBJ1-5	TGTGCCAGCTCACCTTTACAGCATAGCAATCAGCCCCAGCATTTT	CASSPLQHSNQPQHF
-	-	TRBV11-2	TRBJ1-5	TGTGCCAGCAGCGCTGACAGAACTCAGCCCCAGCATTTT	CASSADRTQPQHF
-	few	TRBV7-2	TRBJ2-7	TGTGCCAGCAGCGCCGTGGGCGCACAAACGGAGCAGTACTTC	CASSAVGAQTEQYF
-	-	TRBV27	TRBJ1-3	TGTGCCAGCAGTTTAACGGACCCTGCGGTACCGGGGGAATCTGGAAACACCATATATTTT	CASSLTDPAVPGESGNTIYF
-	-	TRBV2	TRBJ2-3	TGTGCCAGCAGTGAACGGCAGGGGAAGTATTTT	CASSERQGKYF
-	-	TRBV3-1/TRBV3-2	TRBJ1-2	TGTGCCAGCTTGGGGCAGGTTCACTATGGCTACACCTTC	CASLGQVHYGYTF
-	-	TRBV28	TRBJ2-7	TGTGCCAGCAGGGAGTACGGGCCTGGGGAGCACTACGAGCAGTACTTC	CASREYGPGEHYEQYF
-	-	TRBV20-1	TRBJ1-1	TGCAGTGCTCGGAGGGACACTGAAGCTTTCTTT	CSARRDTEAFF
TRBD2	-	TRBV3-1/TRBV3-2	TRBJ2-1	TGTGCCAGCAGCCAGGGACTAGCGGGGGGGCAGGGTGAGCAGTTCTTC	CASSQGLAGGQGEQFF
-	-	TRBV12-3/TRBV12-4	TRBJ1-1	TGTGCCAGCAAACACAGGGTACGGACTGAAGCTTTCTTT	CASKHRVRTEAFF
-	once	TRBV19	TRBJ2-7	TGTGCCAGTAGCCCACTATGGGTGGGGGCGGCCAACGAGCAGTACTTC	CASSPLWVGAANEQYF
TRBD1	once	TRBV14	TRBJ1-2	TGTGCCAGCAGCCAATGGCTACAGGGGTATGGTGGCTACACCTTC	CASSQWLQGYGGYTF
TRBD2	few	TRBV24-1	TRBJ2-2	TGTGCCACCAGTTATTCCGGGACTAGCGGCAACACCGGGGAGCTGTTTTTT	CATSYSGTSGNTGELFF
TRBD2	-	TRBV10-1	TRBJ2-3	TGCGCCAGCAGTGGGAGTATTAGCGGGAGGGCAGATACGCAGTATTTT	CASSGSISGRADTQYF
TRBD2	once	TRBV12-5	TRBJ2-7	TGTGCTAGTGGTTTGCCCGGGGCGGGGGGGCAGTACTTC	CASGLPGAGGQYF